The 29 T cell receptor beta chains in this list originate from one sample, sequenced in a study of CD8+ T cells in alopecia areata. The treatment here: oral pan-JAK inhibitor, 5-10 mg twice daily. cDNA serving as the sequencing template came from extracted, reverse transcribed RNA. Profiling relied on immunoSEQ multiplex PCR, and the TCRdb table lists in-frame clones only, not all of them. The sample yields 93,000 or so clones, just over 85% seen once. The input for sequencing was CD8+ T cells sorted from blood, taken between weeks 30 and 35, from a patient treated with tofacitinib. Every receptor here comes from a human donor with alopecia areata.

The chain carries TRBV30 and TRBJ2-7, with D uncertain. Germline V gene data show CDR1 as GTSNPN and CDR2 as SVGIG (reference sequence). V was clipped by 4 bases and J by 2 bases, with 18 bases between them. The length of the CDR3 is 15 residues. CDR3 residues: CAWTTLDSPPYEQYF. The CDR3, as DNA: TGTGCCTGGACTACCTTGGATTCTCCACCCTACGAGCAGTACTTC. The variable domain in full, with the rest retrieved from reference TRBV30 and TRBJ2-7, is SQTIHQWPATLVQPVGSPLSLECTVEGTSNPNLYWYRQAAGRGLQLLFYSVGIGQISSEVPQNLSASRPQDRQFILSSKKLLLSDSGFYLCAWTTLDSPPYEQYFGPGTRLTVT.

The V call is TRBV7-9, the J call TRBJ2-3; a weak D match, TRBD2 (7 bases). Germline V gene sequence: CDR1 SEHNR, CDR2 FQNEAQ (reference sequence). The V and J ends lost 1 base and 6 bases respectively, with 11 bases between them. CDR3 size: 14 residues. The CDR3 DNA is TGTGCCAGCAGCTTAGTTGGGGGGGCCGATACGCAGTATTTT. It codes for CASSLVGGADTQYF.

This rearrangement joins TRBV11-2 to TRBJ2-3; the D gene is possibly TRBD2 (6 bases). With 4 bases removed from V and 2 bases from J, the gap between germline ends came to 13 bases. From germline, CDR1 is SGHAT and CDR2 FQNNGV. This CDR3 region has 15 residues. The CDR3 DNA is TGTGCCAGCAGCTCCCCCAGCGGGTACACAGATACGCAGTATTTT. This codes for CASSSPSGYTDTQYF.

The chain links TRBV30 to TRBJ2-7, with D possibly TRBD1 on 6 matching bases. This CDR3 region has 15 residues. The V end lost 0 bases, the J end lost 2 bases, and 14 bases lay between the germline ends. Germline CDR1 GTSNPN, CDR2 SVGIG (reference sequence). As DNA, the CDR3 is TGTGCCTGGAGTGTAGGGGCAGGGGAGACCTACGAGCAGTACTTC. Translating gives CAWSVGAGETYEQYF.

The chain has TRBV10-2 and TRBJ1-4, with no clear D. CDR1 and CDR2 (germline): WSHSY, SAAADI. V dropped 4 bases and J dropped 5 bases, with 11 bases sitting between them. The length of the CDR3 is 14 residues. Written as DNA, the CDR3 is TGCGCCAGCAGTGTGAGGGATGAGAATGAAAAACTGTTTTTT. Its translation is CASSVRDENEKLFF.

Remarks on this clone: The identical CDR3 is also encoded by other nucleotide sequences in the sample. This chain links TRBV4-1 with TRBJ2-1; D is uncertain. The germline CDR1 and CDR2 sequences are MGHRA and YSYEKL. The germline V and J ends were trimmed by 3 bases and 4 bases, with 4 bases remaining between them. The CDR3 runs to 12 residues. The CDR3 DNA is TGCGCCAGCAGCCATGTATACAATGAGCAGTTCTTC. Amino acid sequence: CASSHVYNEQFF.

The V and J genes are TRBV2 and TRBJ2-1; D unresolved. Germline CDR1 SNHLY, CDR2 FYNNEI. The length of the CDR3 is 16 residues. Trimming removed 3 bases at V and 0 bases at J, with 12 bases between. The CDR3 sequence is CASSDPQQSSYNEQFF. CDR3 bases: TGTGCCAGCAGTGACCCCCAGCAGAGCTCCTACAATGAGCAGTTCTTC.

This clone appeared once. The genes are TRBV7-9 and TRBJ1-4, with no clear D. V shed 5 bases and J shed 7 bases, with 14 bases lying between them. CDR3 length: 14 amino acids. Germline V lookup: CDR1 SEHNR, CDR2 FQNEAQ (reference sequence). In DNA, the CDR3 is TGTGCCAGCAGCCATCCGAGAGTGCCTGAAAAACTGTTTTTT. Translation: CASSHPRVPEKLFF.

V is TRBV5-1 and J is TRBJ2-7, with 7 positions matching TRBD1. V gave up 4 bases and J gave up 3 bases; unmatched junction bases: 16. The CDR3 covers 17 residues. Per germline, CDR1 SGHRS and CDR2 YFSETQ. The CDR3 sequence: CASSPRQGNSPYYEQYF. In DNA form, the CDR3 reads TGCGCCAGCAGCCCAAGACAGGGAAACTCTCCCTACTACGAGCAGTACTTC.

There are a few counts of this clone. The rearrangement uses TRBV29-1 and TRBJ2-1; the D gene could be TRBD1 or TRBD2 (5 bases each). The CDR3 extends over 12 amino acids. V lost 4 bases and J lost 8, with 12 bases in between. Germline V gene sequence: CDR1 SQVTM, CDR2 ANQGSEA. The chain's CDR3 is CSVGGTVDEQFF. CDR3 nucleotide sequence: TGCAGCGTTGGGGGGACGGTGGATGAGCAGTTCTTC.

V is TRBV10-2 and J is TRBJ1-2; D might be TRBD1 (5 bases). The CDR3 covers 16 residues. The germline V gene encodes CDR1 WSHSY and CDR2 SAAADI. V dropped 1 base and J dropped 0 bases, with 12 bases sitting between them. DNA of the CDR3: TGCGCCAGCAGTGAGTTTCCAGGGACTCCTAACTATGGCTACACCTTC. Protein sequence: CASSEFPGTPNYGYTF.

The J gene is TRBJ2-7, the V gene TRBV13; tentatively, D is TRBD1 or TRBD2 (5 bases each). Deletions cut 4 bases from V and 1 base from J, with 17 bases between. The germline V gene encodes CDR1 PRHDT and CDR2 FYEKMQ (reference sequence). This CDR3 has 16 amino acids. The CDR3 spells CASSSVYRDGSYEQYF. Here the CDR3 DNA reads TGTGCCAGCAGCTCCGTTTATCGGGACGGATCCTACGAGCAGTACTTC.

V gene TRBV29-1 combines with J gene TRBJ2-7; the D gene is possibly TRBD1 (6 bases). CDR1 SQVTM and CDR2 ANQGSEA come from the germline V gene. This CDR3 region has 16 residues. V was shortened by 1 base and J by 4 bases, with 20 bases between the two germline ends. CDR3 protein: CSVEGGSIGTQYEQYF. The CDR3 nucleotides read TGCAGCGTTGAAGGCGGTTCTATAGGGACACAGTACGAGCAGTACTTC.

This chain joins TRBV6-5 and TRBJ1-6, with TRBD1 matching 8 bases. CDR1 is MNHEY, CDR2 SVGAGI, per germline. Losses at the gene ends were 6 bases for V and 8 bases for J; bases not matched to a gene: 9. There are 15 residues in the CDR3. In DNA form, the CDR3 reads TGTGCCAGCAGCAAACAGGGGGTTAAGTATTCACCCCTCCACTTT. Protein sequence: CASSKQGVKYSPLHF.

This chain connects TRBV5-6 to TRBJ2-1; no firm D call. Germline V gives CDR1 SGHDT, CDR2 YYEEEE. The CDR3 totals 15 residues. V was shortened by 1 base and J by 5 bases, with 13 bases between the two germline ends. CDR3 bases: TGTGCCAGCAGCTTGAACGGATGGGAAAACAATGAGCAGTTCTTC. Its translation: CASSLNGWENNEQFF.

This chain connects TRBV19 to TRBJ1-2; weak D call: TRBD1 (5 bases). The CDR3 spans 13 residues. Germline V gene data show CDR1 as LNHDA and CDR2 as SQIVND (reference sequence). The V and J ends lost 3 bases and 5 bases respectively, with 10 bases between them. Written as DNA, the CDR3 is TGTGCCAGTAGTATCGCGACAGAGTATGGCTACACCTTC. Its translation is CASSIATEYGYTF. Combining the CDR3 with reference TRBV19 and TRBJ1-2 gives the whole variable domain DGGITQSPKYLFRKEGQNVTLSCEQNLNHDAMYWYRQDPGQGLRLIYYSQIVNDFQKGDIAEGYSVSREKKESFPLTVTSAQKNPTAFYLCASSIATEYGYTFGSGTRLTVV.

The chain uses TRBV13 and TRBJ2-7; 7 bases agree with TRBD1. CDR3 size: 15 residues. Trimming at V came to 4 bases and at J to 3 bases, leaving 9 bases not matched to a gene. From germline, CDR1 is PRHDT and CDR2 FYEKMQ (reference sequence). The CDR3 loop is CASSSRGRDHYEQYF. The CDR3 nucleotides are TGTGCCAGCAGCTCAAGGGGGCGCGACCACTACGAGCAGTACTTC.

J is TRBJ2-3 and V is TRBV7-7, with D perhaps matching TRBD2 (7 bases). Trimming took 4 bases from V and 3 from J, leaving 14 bases between them. The CDR3 length is 15 residues. CDR1 and CDR2 (germline): SSHAT, FNYEAQ (reference sequence). DNA for the CDR3: TGTGCCAGCAGCTACCGGGCGGGGGCTACAGATACGCAGTATTTT. Protein sequence: CASSYRAGATDTQYF.

The chain employs TRBV27 and TRBJ2-6; D is unresolved. CDR1 is MNHEY and CDR2 is SMNVEV in the germline V gene (reference sequence). With 0 bases removed from V and 2 bases from J, the gap between germline ends came to 14 bases. This CDR3 has 18 residues. The CDR3 DNA reads as TGTGCCAGCAGTTTATCTGTGTCGGACCTACCTGGGGCCAACGTCCTGACTTTC. Translated, it gives CASSLSVSDLPGANVLTF.

The V gene is TRBV29-1, the J gene TRBJ1-5, with D perhaps matching TRBD1 (6 bases). Deletions cut 6 bases from V and 0 bases from J, with 12 bases between. Germline V gives CDR1 SQVTM, CDR2 ANQGSEA. The length of the CDR3 is 14 residues. The CDR3 sequence: CSVWDTYSNQPQHF. In DNA form, the CDR3 reads TGCAGCGTATGGGACACTTATAGCAATCAGCCCCAGCATTTT.

J is TRBJ2-7 and V is TRBV5-6; a weak D match, TRBD1 (6 bases). V lost 3 bases to trimming and J lost 6 bases, with 19 bases between them. The CDR3 covers 15 residues. CDR1 SGHDT and CDR2 YYEEEE come from the germline V gene. In nucleotides, the CDR3 is TGTGCCAGCAGCTCCGACAGGTTATATGTGTTCGAGCAGTACTTC. It translates to CASSSDRLYVFEQYF.

This chain uses TRBV2 with TRBJ2-1; D is ambiguous. V was shortened by 1 base and J by 5 bases, with 9 bases between the two germline ends. The CDR3 has 14 residues. Germline V gives CDR1 SNHLY, CDR2 FYNNEI. The CDR3 region is CASSEESYNNEQFF. As DNA, the CDR3 is TGTGCCAGCAGTGAAGAATCTTACAACAATGAGCAGTTCTTC.

The rearrangement links TRBV7-6 to TRBJ2-2; D call uncertain. Germline V gene lookup returns CDR1 SGHVS and CDR2 FNYEAQ. Trimming took 4 bases from V and 1 from J, leaving 7 bases between them. The CDR3 extends over 14 amino acids. The CDR3 DNA reads TGTGCCAGCAGCTCAAACATGAACACCGGGGAGCTGTTTTTT. Protein product: CASSSNMNTGELFF. Together with reference TRBV7-6 and TRBJ2-2, the CDR3 gives the full variable domain: GAGVSQSPRYKVTKRGQDVALRCDPISGHVSLYWYRQALGQGPEFLTYFNYEAQQDKSGLPNDRFSAERPEGSISTLTIQRTEQRDSAMYRCASSSNMNTGELFFGEGSRLTVL.

This rearrangement joins TRBV11-2 to TRBJ2-2; D ambiguous. CDR3 length equals 14 residues. From germline, CDR1 is SGHAT and CDR2 FQNNGV. Trimming stripped 5 bases from V and 0 bases from J, with 7 bases between. As DNA, the CDR3 is TGTGCCAGCAGCCCCGGGCCGAACACCGGGGAGCTGTTTTTT. This translates into CASSPGPNTGELFF. Looking up the rest from reference TRBV11-2 and TRBJ2-2 gives the full variable domain: EAGVAQSPRYKIIEKRQSVAFWCNPISGHATLYWYQQILGQGPKLLIQFQNNGVVDDSQLPKDRFSAERLKGVDSTLKIQPAKLEDSAVYLCASSPGPNTGELFFGEGSRLTVL.

CDR3 coding DNA: TGTGCCACCAGCAGAGATCTCTGGGACAGGGCCCTAAATGGGTATGGCTACACCTTC. Its protein product is CATSRDLWDRALNGYGYTF. V gene TRBV15 combines with J gene TRBJ1-2; 9 nucleotides match TRBD1. The germline gives CDR1 LNHNV, CDR2 YYDKDF (reference sequence). The trim removed 0 bases at V and 5 bases at J, leaving 16 bases unmatched. The CDR3 consists of 19 residues.

The rearrangement uses TRBV29-1 and TRBJ2-6; 7 bases line up with TRBD1. The CDR3 runs to 16 residues. V shed 0 bases, J shed 4 bases, and the junction held 6 bases outside the gene matches. Germline CDR1 reads SQVTM; CDR2 reads ANQGSEA. CDR3 sequence: CSVEDWTGSGANVLTF. CDR3 DNA sequence: TGCAGCGTTGAAGATTGGACAGGCTCAGGGGCCAACGTCCTGACTTTC. Combining the CDR3 with reference TRBV29-1 and TRBJ2-6 gives the whole variable domain SAVISQKPSRDICQRGTSLTIQCQVDSQVTMMFWYRQQPGQSLTLIATANQGSEATYESGFVIDKFPISRPNLTFSTLTVSNMSPEDSSIYLCSVEDWTGSGANVLTFGAGSRLTVL.

This clone was recorded a few times. The chain carries TRBV29-1 and TRBJ2-2; D not resolved. The ends were cut back, 7 bases at V and 6 bases at J, with 15 bases in the middle. The CDR3 is made up of 13 amino acids. Germline CDR1 and CDR2: SQVTM and ANQGSEA. CDR3 sequence (DNA): TGCAGCGCCCATTCGAGCGTATCCGGGGAGCTGTTTTTT. Translating it yields CSAHSSVSGELFF.

To note about this clone: One end of the junction varies from germline; a read error may be responsible. The V gene is TRBV7-7, the J gene TRBJ2-7; D possibly corresponds to TRBD2 (5 bases). The germline CDR1 and CDR2 sequences are SSHAT and FNYEAQ (reference sequence). This CDR3 has 14 amino acids. CDR3 DNA sequence: TGTGCTAGCAGCTTAAATGCGGGCGGGTACGAGCAGTACTTC. This encodes CASSLNAGGYEQYF. The variable domain in full, with the rest retrieved from reference TRBV7-7 and TRBJ2-7, is GAGVSQSPRYKVTKRGQDVTLRCDPISSHATLYWYQQALGQGPEFLTYFNYEAQPDKSGLPSDRFSAERPEGSISTLTIQRTEQRDSAMYRCASSLNAGGYEQYFGPGTRLTVT.

This CDR3 is CASSDYGPEGDTQYF. In DNA form, the CDR3 reads TGTGCCAGCAGCGACTATGGGCCAGAGGGGGATACGCAGTATTTT. This chain joins TRBV27 and TRBJ2-3, with D perhaps given as TRBD1 or TRBD2 (5 bases each). The V end lost 6 bases, the J end lost 6 bases, and 19 bases lay between the germline ends. The germline CDR1 and CDR2 sequences are MNHEY and SMNVEV (reference sequence). There are 15 residues in the CDR3.